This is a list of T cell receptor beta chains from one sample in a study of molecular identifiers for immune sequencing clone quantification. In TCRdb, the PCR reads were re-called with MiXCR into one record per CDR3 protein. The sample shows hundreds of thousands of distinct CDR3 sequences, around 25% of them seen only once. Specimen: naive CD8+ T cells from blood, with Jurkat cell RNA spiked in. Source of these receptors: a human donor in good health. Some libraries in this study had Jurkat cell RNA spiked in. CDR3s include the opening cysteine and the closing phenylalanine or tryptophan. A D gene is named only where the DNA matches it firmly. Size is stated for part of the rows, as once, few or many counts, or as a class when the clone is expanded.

CASSLGWGTLGTDTQYF	TGTGCCAGCAGCTTAGGGTGGGGGACCCTCGGGACAGATACGCAGTATTTT	many	-	17	TRBV7-2	TRBJ2-3
CASSLSRDPKTEAFF	TGTGCCAGCAGTTTATCGCGAGACCCTAAAACTGAAGCTTTCTTT	few	-	15	TRBV27	TRBJ1-1
CASSTDNYYEQYF	TGTGCCAGCAGCACAGACAATTACTACGAGCAGTACTTC	-	-	13	TRBV6-2/TRBV6-3	TRBJ2-7
CASSLYAEQETQYF	TGTGCCAGCAGTTTATATGCAGAACAAGAGACCCAGTACTTC	few	-	14	TRBV28	TRBJ2-5
CSVASDYEQYF	TGCAGCGTTGCTAGTGATTACGAGCAGTACTTC	many	-	11	TRBV29-1	TRBJ2-7
CASSASGNPLNEQFF	TGTGCCAGCAGCGCAAGCGGGAACCCTCTCAATGAGCAGTTCTTC	few	TRBD2	15	TRBV7-3	TRBJ2-1
CASSVMGHASEQYF	TGTGCCAGCAGCGTAATGGGACATGCCTCCGAGCAGTACTTC	-	-	14	TRBV7-3	TRBJ2-7
CASSIDLGGPRRGKYNEQFF	TGTGCCAGTAGTATAGATCTGGGGGGACCGAGGAGAGGAAAATACAATGAGCAGTTCTTC	-	-	20	TRBV19	TRBJ2-1
CASSQGGLYGYTF	TGCGCCAGCAGCCAAGGAGGCCTCTATGGCTACACCTTC	few	-	13	TRBV4-3	TRBJ1-2
CASSLIRGLPNTGALFF	TGTGCCAGCAGCTTAATAAGGGGTCTACCGAACACCGGGGCGCTGTTTTTT	-	-	17	TRBV7-9	TRBJ2-2
CASSQDPAGLLGEKLFF	TGCGCCAGCAGCCAAGACCCCGCAGGGCTCTTAGGTGAAAAACTGTTTTTT	-	-	17	TRBV4-3	TRBJ1-4
CASGLGIRGGGDTQYF	TGTGCTAGTGGTTTGGGTATCAGGGGAGGAGGTGATACGCAGTATTTT	-	-	16	TRBV12-5	TRBJ2-3
CASSLGDTASGANVLTF	TGTGCTAGCAGCTTAGGGGACACGGCCTCTGGGGCCAACGTCCTGACTTTC	many	-	17	TRBV7-7	TRBJ2-6
CATSDGTSGRTQETQYF	TGTGCCACCAGTGACGGGACTAGCGGGAGGACCCAAGAGACCCAGTACTTC	-	TRBD2	17	TRBV24-1	TRBJ2-5
CASPRRGSITRELFF	TGTGCCAGCCCTCGGCGGGGCTCTATCACCAGGGAGCTGTTTTTT	-	-	15	TRBV12-3/TRBV12-4	TRBJ2-2
CASSFQGAQIKDTQYF	TGTGCCAGCAGTTTTCAGGGGGCGCAGATTAAAGATACGCAGTATTTT	few	TRBD1	16	TRBV27	TRBJ2-3
CAASGEGRTEAFF	TGTGCCGCATCCGGGGAGGGGCGTACTGAAGCTTTCTTT	few	-	13	TRBV6-6	TRBJ1-1
CASSEIGGELFF	TGTGCCAGCAGCGAGATTGGCGGGGAGCTGTTTTTT	few	-	12	TRBV9	TRBJ2-2
CASSFTDRGPEAFF	TGTGCCAGCAGTTTCACAGACAGGGGGCCAGAAGCTTTCTTT	many	TRBD1	14	TRBV2	TRBJ1-1
CASSLQLAGADTQYF	TGCGCCAGCAGCTTGCAATTAGCGGGGGCAGATACGCAGTATTTT	many	TRBD2	15	TRBV5-1	TRBJ2-3
CASSIGRLSNYGYTF	TGTGCCAGTAGTATCGGACGCCTTTCTAACTATGGCTACACCTTC	-	-	15	TRBV19	TRBJ1-2
CSATLTGGLADTQYF	TGCAGTGCCACCCTGACAGGGGGGTTGGCAGATACGCAGTATTTT	-	TRBD1	15	TRBV20-1	TRBJ2-3
CSARIGGHNEQSF	TGCAGTGCTAGGATTGGCGGGCACAATGAGCAGTCCTTC	-	-	13	TRBV20-1	TRBJ2-1
CASSQDWGTQETQYF	TGCGCCAGCAGCCAAGATTGGGGGACCCAAGAGACCCAGTACTTC	-	-	15	TRBV4-3	TRBJ2-5
CASSYLQGGETQYF	TGTGCCAGCAGTTACCTACAGGGGGGCGAGACCCAGTACTTC	-	TRBD1	14	TRBV6-5	TRBJ2-5
CASSQEPQGLDTQYF	TGCGCCAGCAGCCAAGAACCCCAGGGGCTGGATACGCAGTATTTT	few	-	15	TRBV4-1	TRBJ2-3
CASSGQDGYDQYF	TGTGCCAGCAGCGGGCAGGACGGCTACGATCAGTACTTC	few	-	13	TRBV7-9	TRBJ2-7
CASSLDGGSNSPLHF	TGTGCCAGCAGCTTAGATGGGGGATCGAATTCACCCCTCCACTTT	few	-	15	TRBV11-2	TRBJ1-6
CASSHQGQGPSEQYF	TGTGCCAGCAGCCACCAAGGCCAGGGACCCTCCGAGCAGTACTTC	many	-	15	TRBV7-9	TRBJ2-7
CASRPIGPYNEQFF	TGTGCCAGCAGACCCATAGGACCCTACAATGAGCAGTTCTTC	-	-	14	TRBV27	TRBJ2-1
CASSLSKGGGSEQFF	TGTGCCAGCAGTTTATCGAAAGGTGGAGGGTCGGAGCAGTTCTTC	-	-	15	TRBV27	TRBJ2-1
CASSEGTTILYEQYF	TGTGCCAGCAGTGAGGGGACTACGATTCTCTACGAGCAGTACTTC	-	TRBD2	15	TRBV2	TRBJ2-7
CASSRSNGELFF	TGTGCCAGCAGTCGGTCTAACGGGGAGCTGTTTTTT	few	-	12	TRBV6-4	TRBJ2-2
CASKESRAEFNKAFF	TGTGCCAGCAAGGAGTCTAGGGCGGAATTTAATAAAGCTTTCTTT	-	-	15	TRBV28	TRBJ1-1
CASSSETESFIAEQFF	TGTGCCAGCAGTTCCGAGACAGAAAGCTTCATAGCTGAGCAGTTCTTC	-	-	16	TRBV28	TRBJ2-1
CAWILRPGELFF	TGTGCCTGGATCCTCCGGCCGGGGGAGCTGTTTTTT	-	-	12	TRBV30	TRBJ2-2
CASSPSGGLSRETQYF	TGTGCCAGCAGTCCCTCAGGGGGCCTCTCACGAGAGACCCAGTACTTC	few	TRBD1	16	TRBV6-5	TRBJ2-5
CASSYPGQGNGQFF	TGTGCCAGCAGCTACCCGGGACAGGGGAATGGGCAGTTCTTC	-	TRBD1	14	TRBV7-9	TRBJ2-1
CATRRRAVQETQYF	TGTGCCACCCGTCGGCGGGCAGTCCAAGAGACCCAGTACTTC	many	-	14	TRBV24-1	TRBJ2-5
CSARDGQGVYSNQPQHF	TGCAGTGCTAGAGATGGACAGGGGGTTTATAGCAATCAGCCCCAGCATTTT	many	TRBD1	17	TRBV20-1	TRBJ1-5
CASSHGRGYEQYF	TGTGCCAGCAGCCACGGGAGGGGCTACGAGCAGTACTTC	-	TRBD2	13	TRBV14	TRBJ2-7
CASSSGTSRYTGELFF	TGTGCCAGCAGCTCCGGGACTAGCAGATACACCGGGGAGCTGTTTTTT	-	TRBD2	16	TRBV5-6	TRBJ2-2
CASKDQGAEPQHF	TGTGCCAGTAAGGATCAGGGCGCGGAGCCCCAGCATTTT	many	-	13	TRBV2	TRBJ1-5
CASSYERMNTIYF	TGTGCCAGCAGCTATGAAAGGATGAACACCATATATTTT	few	-	13	TRBV28	TRBJ1-3
CASSLFGTVGYEQYF	TGTGCCAGCAGCCTATTCGGGACAGTCGGCTACGAGCAGTACTTC	few	TRBD1	15	TRBV7-9	TRBJ2-7
CASSLSLWTQVWNTEAFF	TGTGCCAGCAGTTTATCTCTCTGGACTCAGGTATGGAACACTGAAGCTTTCTTT	few	-	18	TRBV28	TRBJ1-1
CASSAPGALFYEQYF	TGTGCCAGCAGTGCCCCCGGGGCCCTTTTCTACGAGCAGTACTTC	-	-	15	TRBV27	TRBJ2-7
CASSQVQVDRADEKLFF	TGCGCCAGCAGCCAAGTGCAAGTAGACAGGGCGGATGAAAAACTGTTTTTT	-	TRBD1	17	TRBV4-1	TRBJ1-4
CASSTRSGTPTSPDTQYF	TGTGCCAGCAGCACCCGTTCCGGGACTCCTACTAGCCCCGATACGCAGTATTTT	-	-	18	TRBV7-9	TRBJ2-3
CASSSPSREQFF	TGTGCCAGCAGCTCCCCCTCCCGTGAGCAGTTCTTC	many	-	12	TRBV11-2	TRBJ2-1
CASSFPGQGAVYEQYF	TGTGCCAGCAGTTTCCCAGGACAGGGGGCTGTCTACGAGCAGTACTTC	-	TRBD1	16	TRBV6-2/TRBV6-3	TRBJ2-7